Listed below are T cell receptor beta chains from one sample, sequenced in a study of post-analysis software for immune sequencing data. TCRdb analysed the PCR reads with MiXCR anew, one entry per CDR3 protein. This repertoire shows around 160,000 distinct CDR3 sequences, about 36% found once; its top ten account for approximately 30%. Sample: blood, taken after autologous hematopoietic stem cell transplantation. The source of these receptors is a girl aged 5-17 years with multiple sclerosis. Each CDR3 is given with its conserved first and last residue. The D gene is left open where the match is weak. Clone size is stated in some rows and not others, as once, few, many or a class when expanded.

V gene: TRBV7-9
J gene: TRBJ2-7
clone size: NA
D gene: NA
CDR3 DNA: TGTGCCAGCTCACAGGACGGGAGCTCCTACGAGCAGTACTTC
CDR3 protein: CASSQDGSSYEQYF

V gene: TRBV19
J gene: TRBJ2-1
clone size: NA
D gene: TRBD2
CDR3 DNA: TGTGCCAGTAGAGCCGGACTAGCGGGAGGTATTGAGCAGTTCTTC
CDR3 protein: CASRAGLAGGIEQFF

V gene: TRBV12-3/TRBV12-4
J gene: TRBJ2-5
clone size: NA
D gene: NA
CDR3 DNA: TGTGCCAGCACCTCCCCTGGGACCCAGTACTTC
CDR3 protein: CASTSPGTQYF

V gene: TRBV20-1
J gene: TRBJ2-3
clone size: NA
D gene: NA
CDR3 DNA: TGCAGTGCTAGTGACCCTAGCGTGTTCACAGATACGCAGTATTTT
CDR3 protein: CSASDPSVFTDTQYF

V gene: TRBV12-3/TRBV12-4
J gene: TRBJ2-4
clone size: NA
D gene: TRBD2
CDR3 DNA: TGTGCCAGCATAGGGACTAGCGGGATCCTATCCAAAAACATTCAGTACTTC
CDR3 protein: CASIGTSGILSKNIQYF

V gene: TRBV6-2/TRBV6-3
J gene: TRBJ2-1
clone size: NA
D gene: TRBD2
CDR3 DNA: TGTGCCAGCAGTCCGATTATAGCGGGAGGAGGCTATGAGCAGTTCTTC
CDR3 protein: CASSPIIAGGGYEQFF

V gene: TRBV7-9
J gene: TRBJ2-6
clone size: few
D gene: NA
CDR3 DNA: TGTGCCAGCAGCTCTTACGTCGTCTCTGGGGCCAACGTCCTGACTTTC
CDR3 protein: CASSSYVVSGANVLTF

V gene: TRBV12-3/TRBV12-4
J gene: TRBJ1-1
clone size: NA
D gene: TRBD1
CDR3 DNA: TGTGCCAGCAGTTTTGGGACAGGGGCTTATGCTGAAGCTTTCTTT
CDR3 protein: CASSFGTGAYAEAFF

V gene: TRBV7-9
J gene: TRBJ1-2
clone size: NA
D gene: NA
CDR3 DNA: TGTGCCAGCAGCTTACCTACAGGCCCTAACTATGGCTACACCTTC
CDR3 protein: CASSLPTGPNYGYTF

V gene: TRBV7-6
J gene: TRBJ2-3
clone size: few
D gene: TRBD2
CDR3 DNA: TGTGCCAGCAGCTTAGTAGCGGGAGAGAGCACAGATACGCAGTATTTT
CDR3 protein: CASSLVAGESTDTQYF

V gene: TRBV7-2
J gene: TRBJ2-5
clone size: few
D gene: NA
CDR3 DNA: TGTGCCAGCAGCGAAGGGGGGGGCCGAGAGACCCAGTACTTC
CDR3 protein: CASSEGGGRETQYF

V gene: TRBV11-2
J gene: TRBJ2-5
clone size: few
D gene: TRBD2
CDR3 DNA: TGTGCCAGCAGCTCTATTCGCGGCGGGAGAAGGGAGACCCAGTACTTC
CDR3 protein: CASSSIRGGRRETQYF

V gene: TRBV28
J gene: TRBJ2-7
clone size: few
D gene: TRBD1
CDR3 DNA: TGTGCCAGCAGCACAGGGGGCGGAACCTACGAGCAGTACTTC
CDR3 protein: CASSTGGGTYEQYF

V gene: TRBV20-1
J gene: TRBJ2-1
clone size: NA
D gene: NA
CDR3 DNA: TGCAGTGCTCCCCCCCTAGTCGAAGGCAATGAGCAGTTCTTC
CDR3 protein: CSAPPLVEGNEQFF

V gene: TRBV7-2
J gene: TRBJ2-5
clone size: NA
D gene: TRBD1
CDR3 DNA: TGTGCCAGCAGCTTAACTGGACAGGGAATCGAGACCCAGTACTTC
CDR3 protein: CASSLTGQGIETQYF

V gene: TRBV27
J gene: TRBJ2-1
clone size: NA
D gene: NA
CDR3 DNA: TGTGCCAGCAGTTTAGACGGCTACAATGAGCAGTTCTTC
CDR3 protein: CASSLDGYNEQFF

V gene: TRBV7-9
J gene: TRBJ1-2
clone size: NA
D gene: NA
CDR3 DNA: TGTGCCAGCGGGGGGGTATATGGCTACACCTTC
CDR3 protein: CASGGVYGYTF

V gene: TRBV27
J gene: TRBJ2-7
clone size: few
D gene: NA
CDR3 DNA: TGTGCCAGCAGTTTGGGCGGCCGCTCCTACGAGCAGTACTTC
CDR3 protein: CASSLGGRSYEQYF

V gene: TRBV7-3
J gene: TRBJ2-3
clone size: NA
D gene: NA
CDR3 DNA: TGTGTCAGCAGCTTAACCCAGAGGATCACAGATACGCAGTATTTT
CDR3 protein: CVSSLTQRITDTQYF

V gene: TRBV7-3
J gene: TRBJ2-1
clone size: NA
D gene: TRBD2
CDR3 DNA: TGTGCCAGCAGCACAGCGGGAGGGTTGGATGAGCAGTTCTTC
CDR3 protein: CASSTAGGLDEQFF

V gene: TRBV7-2
J gene: TRBJ2-5
clone size: few
D gene: TRBD2
CDR3 DNA: TGTGCCAGCACCTTAGTGAGCGGGAGTCGAGGAGAGACCCAGTACTTC
CDR3 protein: CASTLVSGSRGETQYF

V gene: TRBV20-1
J gene: TRBJ2-5
clone size: NA
D gene: NA
CDR3 DNA: TGCAGTGCTAGAGCCCCGGAAGGGGAGACCCAGTACTTC
CDR3 protein: CSARAPEGETQYF

V gene: TRBV6-2/TRBV6-3
J gene: TRBJ2-7
clone size: NA
D gene: TRBD1
CDR3 DNA: TGTGCCAGCAGTAACCGGACAGGGGGGACCTACGAGCAGTACTTC
CDR3 protein: CASSNRTGGTYEQYF

V gene: TRBV6-6
J gene: TRBJ2-1
clone size: NA
D gene: NA
CDR3 DNA: TGTGCCAGCAGCCAAGAGGTAGGAAGCTCCTACAATGAGCAGTTCTTC
CDR3 protein: CASSQEVGSSYNEQFF

V gene: TRBV27
J gene: TRBJ2-7
clone size: many
D gene: NA
CDR3 DNA: TGTGCCAGCAGTTTAAGGGGGGGAGGGCGATCCCTTCGCTACGAGCAGTACTTC
CDR3 protein: CASSLRGGGRSLRYEQYF

V gene: TRBV25-1
J gene: TRBJ1-1
clone size: few
D gene: TRBD1
CDR3 DNA: TGTGCCAGCAGTACGCAGGGGGGCACTGAAGCTTTCTTT
CDR3 protein: CASSTQGGTEAFF

V gene: TRBV10-3
J gene: TRBJ2-1
clone size: NA
D gene: NA
CDR3 DNA: TGTGCGTGTGGAGGCGATCAGGGAGATGAGCAGTTCTTC
CDR3 protein: CACGGDQGDEQFF

V gene: TRBV7-9
J gene: TRBJ2-7
clone size: NA
D gene: NA
CDR3 DNA: TGTGCCAGCAGCTTCGGCGGGAAGGACGAGCAGTACTTC
CDR3 protein: CASSFGGKDEQYF

V gene: TRBV7-8
J gene: TRBJ2-5
clone size: NA
D gene: NA
CDR3 DNA: TGTGCCAGCAGCTCTCCGGGATACTTACGAGAGACCCAGTACTTC
CDR3 protein: CASSSPGYLRETQYF

V gene: TRBV5-1
J gene: TRBJ2-7
clone size: once
D gene: TRBD1
CDR3 DNA: TGCGCCAGCAGCTCGGGACAGGAATGGGCCCAGTACTTC
CDR3 protein: CASSSGQEWAQYF

V gene: TRBV9
J gene: TRBJ1-6
clone size: few
D gene: NA
CDR3 DNA: TGTGCCAGCAGCGTAGTACTTGGGTCACCCCTCCACTTT
CDR3 protein: CASSVVLGSPLHF

V gene: TRBV7-9
J gene: TRBJ1-2
clone size: once
D gene: TRBD1
CDR3 DNA: TGTGCCAGCAGTTCAGGGGGCTCTAACTATGGCTACACCTTC
CDR3 protein: CASSSGGSNYGYTF

V gene: TRBV20-1
J gene: TRBJ2-5
clone size: NA
D gene: NA
CDR3 DNA: TGCAGTGCTAGAGTTTTCTCTAGCTGGGATAAAGAGACCCAGTACTTC
CDR3 protein: CSARVFSSWDKETQYF